This paragraph reports one TCR beta chain. What it binds is not known. The record originates from a study of cytomegalovirus exposure and HLA in healthy donors. Study in general: An earlier analysis identified more than 95 million unique TCR beta sequences in about 170 million T cells. Study outcomes and limitations: No immune exposure information besides CMV serostatus was available.

Germline V lookup: CDR1 SEHNR, CDR2 FQNEAQ (reference sequence). CDR3 length: 18 amino acids. Trimming cost V 3 bases and J 6 bases; bases outside gene matches: 14. The PCR had 60 Vbeta and 13 Jbeta primers. Authors' methods: In a later analysis, 80 million or so unique TCR beta chains included roughly 11 million shared by two or more donors. The protocol was immunoSEQ multiplex PCR, while the TCRdb copy is restricted to in-frame clones and leaves out a portion. V, J and clone size are taken as reported in that table, and D and trimming were inferred from the DNA itself. The profile shows around 150,000 clones, 80% to 90% of them singletons. The donors, nominally healthy at sampling, likely had unrecorded immune exposures.

The sequence came from a man in his late teens or twenties in good health and CMV-seronegative. The chain links TRBV7-9 to TRBJ2-3, with 11 nucleotides matching TRBD2. What was sequenced was PBMCs. The CDR3, as DNA: TGTGCCAGCAGCTTGGGGATACTTAGCGGGAGGGCCACGGATACGCAGTATTTT. Its translation is CASSLGILSGRATDTQYF.